Given below is one T cell receptor beta chain in context. This CDR3 contains 13 residues. CDR1 and CDR2 from the germline V gene are SQVTM and ANQGSEA. With V trimmed by 1 base and J by 4 bases, 2 bases remained unmatched. Sequencing used cDNA as its template, made by extracting RNA and reverse transcribing it. Sequencing was performed with immunoSEQ multiplex PCR; in TCRdb, only in-frame clones are kept and a portion is missing. The sample includes approximately 180,000 clones, over 55% of them seen just once. This entry belongs to a study of CD8+ T cells in alopecia areata. Study background: Treatment with tofacitinib (6 to 18 months) was followed by 6 months off drug. Percentage of affected scalp area was the basis on which treated patients' severity was scored.

Documented treatment: oral pan-JAK inhibitor, 5-10 mg twice daily. Here the sequenced sample was CD4+ T cells sorted from blood, taken at week 24, from a patient treated with tofacitinib. The V gene is TRBV29-1, the J gene TRBJ1-2; 8 positions agree with TRBD1. The origin of this receptor is a human donor with alopecia areata. Written as DNA, the CDR3 is TGCAGCGTTGAAGGGACAGGGAGCTATGGCTACACCTTC. Translated: CSVEGTGSYGYTF.